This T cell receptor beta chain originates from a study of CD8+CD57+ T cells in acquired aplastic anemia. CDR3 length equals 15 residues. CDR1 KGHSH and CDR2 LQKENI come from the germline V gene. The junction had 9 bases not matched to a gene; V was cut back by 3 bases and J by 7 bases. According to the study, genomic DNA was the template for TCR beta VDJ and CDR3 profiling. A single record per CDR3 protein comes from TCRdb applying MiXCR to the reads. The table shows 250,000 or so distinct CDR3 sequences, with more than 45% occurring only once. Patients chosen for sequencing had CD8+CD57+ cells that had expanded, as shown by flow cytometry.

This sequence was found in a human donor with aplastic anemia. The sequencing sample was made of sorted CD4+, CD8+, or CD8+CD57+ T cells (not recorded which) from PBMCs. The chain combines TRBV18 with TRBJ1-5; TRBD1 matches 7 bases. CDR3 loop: CASSPRQGGGQPQHF. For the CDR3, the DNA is TGTGCCAGCTCACCGAGGCAGGGGGGCGGGCAGCCCCAGCATTTT. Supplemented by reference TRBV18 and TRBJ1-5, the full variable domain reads NAGVMQNPRHLVRRRGQEARLRCSPMKGHSHVYWYRQLPEEGLKFMVYLQKENIIDESGMPKERFSAEFPKEGPSILRIQQVVRGDSAAYFCASSPRQGGGQPQHFGDGTRLSIL.